This T cell receptor (beta chain) is from a study of spatial heterogeneity in lung cancer. Background on the study: The count of detected beta-chain sequences consistently exceeded that of alpha-chain sequences.

General study findings and limits: Resection blood, more than follow-up blood, showed ubiquitous expanded tumor TCRs.

The presence of a unique molecular identifier marked each TCR cDNA molecule. TCRdb redid the calling of the 5' RACE reads with MiXCR, one entry per CDR3 protein. The sample carries tens of thousands of distinct CDR3 sequences, less than 6% recorded once. This sample's time point: sample taken at primary tumor resection. The study sequenced unsorted whole RNA from tumor, nontumor lung or frozen PBMC. This clonotype was found once. Its matching antigen is unknown. Deletions cut 6 bases from V and 0 bases from J, with 9 bases between. The CDR3 runs to 14 residues. The V gene's germline CDR1 is MDHEN and CDR2 SYDVKM.

The chain couples TRBV28 to TRBJ1-3, with unresolved D. The sample here was PBMCs, taken at surgery. This receptor was obtained from a male donor with early-stage non-small cell lung cancer. CDR3 in DNA: TGTGCCAGCAGGGGAAGCATCTCTGGAAACACCATATATTTT. Protein product: CASRGSISGNTIYF.